A single sample is the source of the 9 T cell receptor beta chains below, sequenced in a study of T cell responses to AZD1222 COVID-19 vaccine (dated by TCRdb to the early 2020s). The intended sense of this specimen's time point label: baseline before first vaccination. The label giving this sample's treatment or condition can be read as: meningococcal conjugate vaccine given as trial control. The library was produced with the immunoSEQ multiplex PCR assay. TCRdb mirrors the immuneACCESS table, restricted to in-frame sequences. Some clones are absent from its copies; in checked studies, under half trace to an unresolved V gene, and the reason for the others is unknown. Counted in this sample were about 120,000 clones; 70% to 90% of them appeared once. The ten biggest clones cover 3% to 4.5% of the sample. Source: peripheral blood, taken on day 0 of MenACWY control vaccination. The receptor set was obtained from an adult in good health.

This clone showed up just once. The rearrangement links TRBV9 to TRBJ2-7; D unclear. The CDR3 is 15 residues long. CDR1 and CDR2 from the germline V gene are SGDLS and YYNGEE. V gave up 4 bases and J gave up 0 bases, with 14 bases separating them. Here the CDR3 reads CASSPSRFLSYEQYF. The CDR3 coding sequence is TGTGCCAGCAGCCCCAGTAGATTCCTCTCCTACGAGCAGTACTTC.

The rearrangement joins TRBV5-5 to TRBJ2-3, with TRBD2 identical over 8 bases. V trimming: 0 bases; J trimming: 5 bases; junction bases outside the gene matches: 5. The CDR3 sequence is 15 residues long. Germline V gene data show CDR1 as SGHKS and CDR2 as YYEKEE (reference sequence). The CDR3: CASSLGPAGGDTQYF. The CDR3 nucleotides read TGTGCCAGCAGCTTGGGCCCGGCGGGAGGAGATACGCAGTATTTT.

The rearrangement uses TRBV5-5 and TRBJ2-2; a weak D match, TRBD1 (6 bases). V was clipped by 2 bases and J by 0 bases, with 8 bases between them. The germline CDR1 and CDR2 sequences are SGHKS and YYEKEE (reference sequence). The CDR3 is 15 amino acids. CDR3 sequence reads: CASSLQGSNTGELFF. Written as DNA, the CDR3 is TGTGCCAGCAGCTTACAGGGATCGAACACCGGGGAGCTGTTTTTT. The entire variable domain, with the rest obtained from reference TRBV5-5 and TRBJ2-2, is as follows: DAGVTQSPTHLIKTRGQQVTLRCSPISGHKSVSWYQQVLGQGPQFIFQYYEKEERGRGNFPDRFSARQFPNYSSELNVNALLLGDSALYLCASSLQGSNTGELFFGEGSRLTVL.

The chain links TRBV5-4 to TRBJ1-1, with 8 bases aligning to TRBD1. Germline values: CDR1 SGHNT, CDR2 YYREEE (reference sequence). The CDR3 runs to 15 residues. The V gene end was trimmed by 4 bases and the J gene end by 0 bases; junction bases not matched to a gene: 5. CDR3 nucleotides: TGTGCCAGCAGCCGCCGACAGGGGATGAACACTGAAGCTTTCTTT. This gives the protein CASSRRQGMNTEAFF.

V gene TRBV30 combines with J gene TRBJ2-2; D is perhaps TRBD1 (6 bases). Germline V gene sequence: CDR1 GTSNPN, CDR2 SVGIG (reference sequence). The CDR3 is 13 amino acids. Deletions cut 4 bases from V and 4 bases from J, with 10 bases between. Written as DNA, the CDR3 is TGTGCCTGGAATACAGGGTCCACCGGGGAGCTGTTTTTT. It encodes CAWNTGSTGELFF.

The V gene is TRBV6-5, the J gene TRBJ1-6; weak D call: TRBD1 (6 bases). Trimming left V 6 bases short and J 10 bases short, with 13 bases between. Germline CDR1 MNHEY, CDR2 SVGAGI. This CDR3 is 13 amino acids long. This chain's CDR3 is CASSVQGHSPLHF. DNA for the CDR3: TGTGCCAGCAGCGTGCAGGGGCACTCACCCCTCCACTTT.

The chain recombines TRBV7-2 with TRBJ1-3; D is uncertain. The CDR3 extends over 17 amino acids. V dropped 5 bases and J dropped 0 bases, with 17 bases sitting between them. CDR1 is SGHTA and CDR2 is FQGNSA in the germline V gene. The CDR3 DNA follows: TGTGCCAGCAGCACCCGTCCCGGGTTATCCTCTGGAAACACCATATATTTT. It encodes CASSTRPGLSSGNTIYF.

The chain is built from TRBV10-3 and TRBJ1-4; maybe TRBD1 (5 bases). Germline V CDR1 and CDR2: ENHRY, SYGVKD. The CDR3 extends over 18 amino acids. V was shortened by 3 bases and J by 7 bases, with 24 bases between the two germline ends. CDR3 region: CAISDMGGNLKGREKLFF. The CDR3 coding sequence is TGTGCCATCAGTGATATGGGGGGGAACCTGAAGGGTCGTGAAAAACTGTTTTTT.

The J gene is TRBJ2-3, the V gene TRBV7-8, with D possibly matching TRBD1 (5 bases). CDR1 and CDR2 from the germline V gene are SGHVS and FQNEAQ. Deletions cut 2 bases from V and 7 bases from J, with 19 bases between. The length of the CDR3 is 16 residues. The CDR3 DNA follows: TGTGCCAGCAGCTTAATTCAGGGTCGAGAGGTGAATACGCAGTATTTT. It yields the protein CASSLIQGREVNTQYF.